The sequence of this T cell receptor beta chain was determined in a study of blood T cell repertoires in COVID-19. Assay used: immunoSEQ multiplex PCR; TCRdb lists only in-frame clones, some missing. The data hold 180,000 or so clones, with around four fifths observed a single time. The CDR3 contains 14 residues. The germline gives CDR1 GTSNPN, CDR2 SVGIG (reference sequence). The V end lost 0 bases, the J end lost 9 bases, and 16 bases lay between the germline ends. The sequence came from a human donor with acute or convalescent COVID-19. The donor label of this sample is uncertain. Sample: peripheral blood. The J gene is TRBJ2-3, the V gene TRBV30, with D tentatively TRBD2 (6 bases). The CDR3 is CAWSVGGAEETQYF. The CDR3 DNA is TGTGCCTGGAGTGTCGGAGGGGCAGAAGAAACGCAGTATTTT.